This TCR beta chain was retrieved from a study of human T cells and chemical hapten exposure. Overall study context: While the approximately 24-week study was under way, patients received diphenylcyclopropenone on the scalp every week. Minor pooled library volume differences mainly drove per-sample TCR yield variation. Whole-study findings and limits: Expanded TCR counts at PT1 were positively correlated with the patch test score.

The V and J ends lost 6 bases and 3 bases respectively, with 9 bases between them. Germline-derived CDR1 and CDR2 are MDHEN and SYDVKM. There are 12 residues in the CDR3. Individual cDNA molecules in this library carried unique molecular identifiers. TCRdb reprocessed the RACE reads via MiXCR and lists one record per CDR3 protein. Here the sample spans approximately 88,000 distinct CDR3 sequences, about an eighth being singletons. Time point meaning: patch test 3, about 24 weeks after DPC sensitization. Treatment here: therapeutic diphenylcyclopropenone sensitization with weekly scalp DPC. With regard to this clonotype: Its antigen is not identified.

This receptor was identified in a woman between 45 and 60 years old with alopecia areata. Some clones in this sample may be carry-over from other donors' samples. The V gene is TRBV28, the J gene TRBJ2-7; perhaps TRBD1 as D (5 bases). The sample in question was whole blood, obtained in connection with sensitization to the hapten diphenylcyclopropenone (DPC). CDR3 residues: CASRPTVYEQYF. The CDR3 region has the DNA TGTGCCAGCAGACCGACAGTCTACGAGCAGTACTTC.